A single TCR beta chain is shown here with its context. Its antigen is undetermined. V shed 3 bases and J 14 bases; nucleotides not matched to a gene: 6. Germline V lookup: CDR1 LGHNT, CDR2 FRNRAP. CDR3 length: 13 amino acids. It was patients with CD8+CD57+ cell expansion by flow cytometry who were chosen for sequencing. Severe acquired aplastic anemia was present in every patient. Blood samples were obtained from patients who had received no prior therapy. The data stem from a study of CD8+CD57+ T cells in acquired aplastic anemia. General study points: Statistical testing detected no significant gap in CD8+ Simpson's diversity between patients and controls. Patients shared twenty-nine CD8+ CDR3 sequences with controls.

Using genomic DNA as the template, TCR beta VDJ and CDR3 profiling was carried out. TCRdb used MiXCR to reprocess the reads, holding one entry per CDR3 protein. The sample contains fewer than 250,000 distinct CDR3 sequences, roughly 50% of which appear only once. This chain connects TRBV12-5 to TRBJ1-6; TRBD1 aligns across 8 bases. Sequencing was carried out using sorted CD4+, CD8+, or CD8+CD57+ T cells (not recorded which) from PBMCs. The TCR was taken from a human donor with aplastic anemia. The CDR3 bases are TGTGCTAGTGGTTTTGTGGGGACAGGTGCCCTCCACTTT. Its protein product is CASGFVGTGALHF.